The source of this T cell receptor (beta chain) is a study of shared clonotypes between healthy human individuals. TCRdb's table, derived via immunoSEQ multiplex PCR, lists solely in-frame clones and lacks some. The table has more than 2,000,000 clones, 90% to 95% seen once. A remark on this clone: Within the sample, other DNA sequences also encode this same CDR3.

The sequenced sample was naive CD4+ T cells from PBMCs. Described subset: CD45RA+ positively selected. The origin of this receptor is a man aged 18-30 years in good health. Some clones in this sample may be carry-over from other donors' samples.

The CDR3 coding sequence is TGTGCCAGCAGCTTATTGGGGACTGCGAACACCGGGGAGCTGTTTTTT. Amino acids: CASSLLGTANTGELFF. This sequence joins TRBV7-3 and TRBJ2-2, with a possible D match to TRBD2 (6 bases). V dropped 2 bases and J dropped 0 bases, with 10 bases sitting between them. The CDR3 totals 16 residues. From germline, CDR1 is SGHTA and CDR2 FQGTGA.